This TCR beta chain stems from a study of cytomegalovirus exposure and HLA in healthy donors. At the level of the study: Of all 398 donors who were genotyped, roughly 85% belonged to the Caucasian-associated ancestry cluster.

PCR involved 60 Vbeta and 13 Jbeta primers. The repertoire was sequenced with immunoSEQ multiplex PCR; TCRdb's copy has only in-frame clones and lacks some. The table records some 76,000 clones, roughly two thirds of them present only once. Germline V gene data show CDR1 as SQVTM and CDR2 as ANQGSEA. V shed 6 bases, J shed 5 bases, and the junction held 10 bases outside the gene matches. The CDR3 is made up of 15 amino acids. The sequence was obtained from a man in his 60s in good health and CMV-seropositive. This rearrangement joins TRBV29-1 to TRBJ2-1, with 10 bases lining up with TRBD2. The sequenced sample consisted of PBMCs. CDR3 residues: CSVGPRGTSDNEQFF. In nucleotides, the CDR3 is TGCAGCGTAGGACCGAGGGGGACTAGCGACAATGAGCAGTTCTTC.